This record covers a single T cell receptor beta chain. Its antigen remains unidentified. The protocol was immunoSEQ multiplex PCR, while the TCRdb copy is restricted to in-frame clones and leaves out a portion. The sample lists 130,000 to 150,000 clones; 85% to 90% were seen once. The sample originates from a study of T cell responses to AZD1222 COVID-19 vaccine. Study conclusions and caveats: Only a handful of AZD1222 recipients tested seropositive at baseline. Reports indicate that nearly half of spike-specific TCRs are directed at unmutated variant regions. Researchers took repertoire samples only after the peak T cell response had come. Clonal diversity was possibly underestimated, and white British individuals and females predominated among donors.

This TCR was recovered from an adult who received the AZD1222 COVID-19 vaccine. The input for sequencing was peripheral blood, taken 28 days after the second AZD1222 dose.

DNA for the CDR3: TGTGCCTGGGCTCTAGGGGAGAGGACTGAAGCTTTCTTT. Protein product: CAWALGERTEAFF. J is TRBJ1-1 and V is TRBV30; a weak D match, TRBD1 (5 bases). Germline CDR1 and CDR2: GTSNPN and SVGIG (reference sequence). This CDR3 has 13 residues. Trimming pared 5 bases from V and 5 bases from J, leaving 15 bases between.